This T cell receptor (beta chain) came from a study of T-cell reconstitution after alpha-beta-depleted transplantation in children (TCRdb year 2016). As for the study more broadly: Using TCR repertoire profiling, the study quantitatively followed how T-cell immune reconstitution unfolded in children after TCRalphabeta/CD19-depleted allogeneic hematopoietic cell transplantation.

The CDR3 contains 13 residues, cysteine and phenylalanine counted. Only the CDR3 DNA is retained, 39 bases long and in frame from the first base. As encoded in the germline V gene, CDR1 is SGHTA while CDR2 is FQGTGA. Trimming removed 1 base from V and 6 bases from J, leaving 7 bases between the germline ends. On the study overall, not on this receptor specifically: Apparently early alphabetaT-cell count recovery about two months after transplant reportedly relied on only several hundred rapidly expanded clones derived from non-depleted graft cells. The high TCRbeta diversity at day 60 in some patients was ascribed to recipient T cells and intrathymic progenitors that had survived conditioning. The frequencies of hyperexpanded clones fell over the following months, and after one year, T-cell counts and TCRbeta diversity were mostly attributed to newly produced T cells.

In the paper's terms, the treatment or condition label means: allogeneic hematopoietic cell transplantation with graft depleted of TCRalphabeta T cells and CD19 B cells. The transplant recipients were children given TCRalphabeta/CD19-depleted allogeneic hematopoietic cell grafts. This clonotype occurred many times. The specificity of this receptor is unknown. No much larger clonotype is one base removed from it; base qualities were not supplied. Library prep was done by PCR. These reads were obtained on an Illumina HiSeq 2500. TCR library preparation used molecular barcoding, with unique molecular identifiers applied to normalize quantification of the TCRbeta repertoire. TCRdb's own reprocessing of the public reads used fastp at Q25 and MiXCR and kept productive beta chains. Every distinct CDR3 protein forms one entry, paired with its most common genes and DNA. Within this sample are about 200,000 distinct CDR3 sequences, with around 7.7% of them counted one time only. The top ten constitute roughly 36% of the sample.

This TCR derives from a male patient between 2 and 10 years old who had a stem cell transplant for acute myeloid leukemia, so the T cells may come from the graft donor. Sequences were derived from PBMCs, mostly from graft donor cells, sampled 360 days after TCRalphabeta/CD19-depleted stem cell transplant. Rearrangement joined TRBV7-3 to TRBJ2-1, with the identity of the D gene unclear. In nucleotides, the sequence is TGTGCCAGCAGCTTAAATTTCCGCAATGAGCAGTTCTTC. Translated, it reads CASSLNFRNEQFF.